This TCR beta chain was recovered during a study of shared clonotypes between healthy human individuals. At the level of the study: CD8 memory received one plate per donor, CD8 naive two, CD4 memory three and CD4 naive three.

Libraries were prepared by immunoSEQ multiplex PCR; TCRdb keeps only in-frame clonotypes and omits some of them. This sample has some 630,000 clones, with approximately 75% found just once. Material for sequencing was memory CD4+ T cells sorted from blood. Regarding subset: CD45RA-negative fraction. The source of this sequence is a woman in her twenties or thirties in good health.

As DNA, the CDR3 is TGCGCCAGCAGCTTGGACAGGGCGGGTCTTGGCTACACCTTC. This encodes CASSLDRAGLGYTF. This chain connects TRBV5-1 to TRBJ1-2; TRBD1 is a possible D gene (6 bases). With 0 bases removed from V and 7 bases from J, the gap between germline ends came to 13 bases. CDR3 length: 14 residues. CDR1 is SGHRS and CDR2 is YFSETQ in the germline V gene. Full variable domain (rest looked up from reference TRBV5-1 and TRBJ1-2): KAGVTQTPRYLIKTRGQQVTLSCSPISGHRSVSWYQQTPGQGLQFLFEYFSETQRNKGNFPGRFSGRQFSNSRSEMNVSTLELGDSALYLCASSLDRAGLGYTFGSGTRLTVV.